Listed below are T cell receptor beta chains from one sample, sequenced in a study of cytomegalovirus exposure and HLA in healthy donors. Measured with immunoSEQ multiplex PCR; TCRdb has only the in-frame clones, and not every one. Here the sample spans roughly 180,000 clones, about 9% being singletons. The sample taken for sequencing was PBMCs. These TCRs come from a woman in her twenties or thirties in good health and CMV-seropositive. The CDR3 runs from the conserved cysteine through the conserved F or W. Fields, in order: V gene, CDR3 length, clone size, J gene, D gene, CDR3 protein, CDR3 DNA. The D gene is left open where the match is weak. Clone size is given for some rows only: seen once, a few or many times, or a class if the clone is expanded.

v_call: TRBV29-1
cdr3_length: 13
clone_size: .
j_call: TRBJ1-5
d_call: .
cdr3_aa: CSVVAGGNQPQHF
cdr3_nt: TGCAGCGTTGTTGCAGGGGGCAATCAGCCCCAGCATTTT

v_call: TRBV29-1
cdr3_length: 15
clone_size: .
j_call: TRBJ1-2
d_call: TRBD1
cdr3_aa: CSYRDPDRVDYGYTF
cdr3_nt: TGCAGCTACCGAGATCCAGACAGGGTCGACTATGGCTACACCTTC

v_call: TRBV12-5
cdr3_length: 18
clone_size: .
j_call: TRBJ2-2
d_call: .
cdr3_aa: CASGLVLGRGLGTGELFF
cdr3_nt: TGTGCTAGTGGTTTGGTACTAGGCAGGGGCCTTGGGACCGGGGAGCTGTTTTTT

v_call: TRBV5-1
cdr3_length: 12
clone_size: few
j_call: TRBJ2-1
d_call: .
cdr3_aa: CASSLRENEQFF
cdr3_nt: TGCGCCAGCAGCTTGCGAGAGAATGAGCAGTTCTTC

v_call: TRBV5-1
cdr3_length: 14
clone_size: .
j_call: TRBJ2-2
d_call: .
cdr3_aa: CASSPGQPTGELFF
cdr3_nt: TGCGCCAGCAGCCCCGGACAGCCCACCGGGGAGCTGTTTTTT

v_call: TRBV6-1
cdr3_length: 13
clone_size: few
j_call: TRBJ1-2
d_call: .
cdr3_aa: CASSELSRVGYTF
cdr3_nt: TGTGCCAGCAGTGAGCTATCCAGGGTTGGCTACACCTTC

v_call: TRBV19
cdr3_length: 14
clone_size: .
j_call: TRBJ1-4
d_call: .
cdr3_aa: CASSMAAGAEKLFF
cdr3_nt: TGTGCCAGTAGTATGGCGGCGGGAGCGGAAAAACTGTTTTTT

v_call: TRBV7-2
cdr3_length: 16
clone_size: .
j_call: TRBJ2-1
d_call: TRBD2
cdr3_aa: CASSPGGSGRSNEQFF
cdr3_nt: TGTGCCAGCAGCCCTGGGGGGAGCGGGAGGAGCAATGAGCAGTTCTTC

v_call: TRBV4-1
cdr3_length: 16
clone_size: few
j_call: TRBJ1-2
d_call: .
cdr3_aa: CASRPVGYIGDYGYTF
cdr3_nt: TGCGCCAGCAGGCCGGTGGGTTACATCGGGGACTATGGCTACACCTTC

v_call: TRBV5-1
cdr3_length: 16
clone_size: few
j_call: TRBJ2-2
d_call: .
cdr3_aa: CASSRASGGGTGELFF
cdr3_nt: TGCGCCAGCAGCCGGGCTAGCGGAGGGGGCACCGGGGAGCTGTTTTTT

v_call: TRBV14
cdr3_length: 11
clone_size: .
j_call: TRBJ2-7
d_call: .
cdr3_aa: CASSQGGEQYF
cdr3_nt: TGTGCCAGCAGCCAGGGAGGCGAGCAGTACTTC

v_call: TRBV5-1
cdr3_length: 16
clone_size: .
j_call: TRBJ2-7
d_call: TRBD2
cdr3_aa: CASSLVLAGGNYEQYF
cdr3_nt: TGCGCCAGCAGCTTGGTACTAGCGGGAGGGAACTACGAGCAGTACTTC

v_call: TRBV5-4
cdr3_length: 15
clone_size: .
j_call: TRBJ2-7
d_call: .
cdr3_aa: CASSLPGLDSYEQYF
cdr3_nt: TGTGCCAGCAGCTTGCCGGGACTGGATTCCTACGAGCAGTACTTC

v_call: TRBV29-1
cdr3_length: 12
clone_size: few
j_call: TRBJ1-1
d_call: .
cdr3_aa: CSVGEVGTEAFF
cdr3_nt: TGCAGCGTTGGGGAGGTGGGCACTGAAGCTTTCTTT

v_call: TRBV7-2
cdr3_length: 15
clone_size: .
j_call: TRBJ1-2
d_call: .
cdr3_aa: CASSPSTGFWGGYTF
cdr3_nt: TGTGCCAGCAGCCCTTCGACAGGATTTTGGGGTGGCTACACCTTC

v_call: TRBV5-1
cdr3_length: 14
clone_size: .
j_call: TRBJ2-7
d_call: .
cdr3_aa: CASSFLAPNYEQYF
cdr3_nt: TGCGCCAGCAGCTTCTTAGCCCCCAATTACGAGCAGTACTTC

v_call: TRBV4-2
cdr3_length: 14
clone_size: .
j_call: TRBJ2-2
d_call: .
cdr3_aa: CASSQDPSSGELFF
cdr3_nt: TGTGCCAGCAGCCAAGATCCATCCAGCGGGGAGCTGTTTTTT

v_call: TRBV11-2
cdr3_length: 15
clone_size: few
j_call: TRBJ2-5
d_call: TRBD2
cdr3_aa: CASSLSGSLGETQYF
cdr3_nt: TGTGCCAGCAGCCTTAGCGGGAGTCTCGGAGAGACCCAGTACTTC

v_call: TRBV19
cdr3_length: 16
clone_size: few
j_call: TRBJ2-1
d_call: .
cdr3_aa: CASSIEGVGHYNEQFF
cdr3_nt: TGTGCCAGTAGTATAGAAGGGGTGGGGCACTACAATGAGCAGTTCTTC

v_call: TRBV6-5
cdr3_length: 14
clone_size: few
j_call: TRBJ1-1
d_call: .
cdr3_aa: CASSYSMSAGEAFF
cdr3_nt: TGTGCCAGCAGTTACTCGATGTCGGCAGGTGAAGCTTTCTTT

v_call: TRBV9
cdr3_length: 16
clone_size: .
j_call: TRBJ2-5
d_call: TRBD2
cdr3_aa: CASSVGEGRAQETQYF
cdr3_nt: TGTGCCAGCAGCGTAGGAGAAGGGAGGGCACAAGAGACCCAGTACTTC

v_call: TRBV5-6
cdr3_length: 16
clone_size: .
j_call: TRBJ2-3
d_call: TRBD1
cdr3_aa: CASSFLWDRAADTQYF
cdr3_nt: TGTGCCAGCAGCTTCCTATGGGACAGGGCTGCAGATACGCAGTATTTT

v_call: TRBV29-1
cdr3_length: 16
clone_size: few
j_call: TRBJ1-3
d_call: .
cdr3_aa: CSVAIPGRDSGNTIYF
cdr3_nt: TGCAGCGTCGCCATACCAGGACGGGACTCTGGAAACACCATATATTTT

v_call: TRBV6-1
cdr3_length: 15
clone_size: few
j_call: TRBJ2-5
d_call: .
cdr3_aa: CASSSNGRLIGTQYF
cdr3_nt: TGTGCCAGCAGTAGTAACGGGAGACTTATAGGGACCCAGTACTTC

v_call: TRBV6-1
cdr3_length: 11
clone_size: few
j_call: TRBJ2-7
d_call: .
cdr3_aa: CASSASYEQYF
cdr3_nt: TGTGCCAGCAGTGCCTCGTACGAGCAGTACTTC

v_call: TRBV7-8
cdr3_length: 16
clone_size: few
j_call: TRBJ1-2
d_call: TRBD1
cdr3_aa: CASSQGRQGDGYGYTF
cdr3_nt: TGTGCCAGCAGCCAAGGAAGACAGGGGGATGGGTATGGCTACACCTTC

v_call: TRBV18
cdr3_length: 18
clone_size: few
j_call: TRBJ2-1
d_call: .
cdr3_aa: CASSPSLNRDSYYNEQFF
cdr3_nt: TGTGCCAGCTCACCTTCCCTCAACCGGGACTCGTATTACAATGAGCAGTTCTTC

v_call: TRBV30
cdr3_length: 16
clone_size: .
j_call: TRBJ2-3
d_call: .
cdr3_aa: CAWRRLGAVNTDTQYF
cdr3_nt: TGTGCCTGGAGGAGATTGGGAGCGGTCAACACAGATACGCAGTATTTT

v_call: TRBV30
cdr3_length: 13
clone_size: .
j_call: TRBJ2-7
d_call: TRBD1
cdr3_aa: CAWETGGSDEQYF
cdr3_nt: TGTGCCTGGGAAACAGGGGGCAGCGACGAGCAGTACTTC

v_call: TRBV5-1
cdr3_length: 13
clone_size: few
j_call: TRBJ2-7
d_call: .
cdr3_aa: CASSLVVSGEQYF
cdr3_nt: TGCGCCAGCAGCTTGGTGGTCTCCGGCGAGCAGTACTTC

v_call: TRBV6-1
cdr3_length: 15
clone_size: .
j_call: TRBJ1-5
d_call: .
cdr3_aa: CASSPNTFNDRPQHF
cdr3_nt: TGTGCCAGCTCCCCCAATACTTTTAACGATCGGCCCCAGCATTTT

v_call: TRBV19
cdr3_length: 15
clone_size: .
j_call: TRBJ1-2
d_call: TRBD1
cdr3_aa: CASSFPGGADYGYTF
cdr3_nt: TGTGCCAGTAGTTTCCCAGGGGGCGCGGACTATGGCTACACCTTC

v_call: TRBV6-1
cdr3_length: 16
clone_size: few
j_call: TRBJ1-5
d_call: TRBD1
cdr3_aa: CASSGRQGGGNQPQHF
cdr3_nt: TGTGCCAGCAGTGGACGACAGGGAGGTGGCAATCAGCCCCAGCATTTT

v_call: TRBV10-3
cdr3_length: 13
clone_size: .
j_call: TRBJ1-1
d_call: .
cdr3_aa: CAISRQANTEAFF
cdr3_nt: TGTGCCATCAGTAGACAGGCCAACACTGAAGCTTTCTTT

v_call: TRBV18
cdr3_length: 16
clone_size: .
j_call: TRBJ2-3
d_call: .
cdr3_aa: CASSPAGFSSTDTQYF
cdr3_nt: TGTGCCAGCTCACCAGCAGGGTTTTCTAGCACAGATACGCAGTATTTT

v_call: TRBV21-1
cdr3_length: 17
clone_size: few
j_call: TRBJ2-7
d_call: .
cdr3_aa: CASSKALFGTDTYEQYF
cdr3_nt: TGTGCCAGCAGCAAAGCGCTTTTCGGGACAGATACATACGAGCAGTACTTC

v_call: TRBV14
cdr3_length: 13
clone_size: .
j_call: TRBJ1-1
d_call: .
cdr3_aa: CASSHAGGVSAFF
cdr3_nt: TGTGCCAGCAGCCATGCAGGAGGAGTTTCAGCTTTCTTT

v_call: TRBV15
cdr3_length: 14
clone_size: .
j_call: TRBJ2-5
d_call: .
cdr3_aa: CATSRATSRETQYF
cdr3_nt: TGTGCCACCAGCAGAGCGACTAGTCGAGAGACCCAGTACTTC

v_call: TRBV5-1
cdr3_length: 13
clone_size: few
j_call: TRBJ1-2
d_call: TRBD1
cdr3_aa: CASSLATGEGYTF
cdr3_nt: TGCGCCAGCAGCTTGGCCACAGGGGAGGGCTACACCTTC

v_call: TRBV2
cdr3_length: 13
clone_size: few
j_call: TRBJ1-1
d_call: .
cdr3_aa: CASSVGQGTEAFF
cdr3_nt: TGTGCCAGCAGTGTTGGGCAGGGCACTGAAGCTTTCTTT

v_call: TRBV5-6
cdr3_length: 15
clone_size: .
j_call: TRBJ1-4
d_call: .
cdr3_aa: CASSLGWERGEKLFF
cdr3_nt: TGTGCCAGCAGCTTGGGATGGGAGCGAGGTGAAAAACTGTTTTTT

v_call: TRBV13
cdr3_length: 13
clone_size: few
j_call: TRBJ1-2
d_call: TRBD1
cdr3_aa: CASSLGQGYGYTF
cdr3_nt: TGTGCCAGCAGCTTGGGACAGGGGTATGGCTACACCTTC

v_call: TRBV2
cdr3_length: 15
clone_size: few
j_call: TRBJ2-7
d_call: TRBD2
cdr3_aa: CASNIAGGPPYEQYF
cdr3_nt: TGTGCCAGCAACATAGCGGGAGGGCCACCCTACGAGCAGTACTTC

v_call: TRBV6-5
cdr3_length: 15
clone_size: .
j_call: TRBJ2-7
d_call: TRBD2
cdr3_aa: CASRLVPGGSYEQYF
cdr3_nt: TGTGCCAGCAGATTAGTCCCGGGGGGTTCCTACGAGCAGTACTTC

v_call: TRBV11-2
cdr3_length: 15
clone_size: few
j_call: TRBJ1-1
d_call: .
cdr3_aa: CASSLAFQGETEAFF
cdr3_nt: TGTGCCAGCAGCTTAGCTTTCCAGGGTGAAACTGAAGCTTTCTTT

v_call: TRBV19
cdr3_length: 16
clone_size: .
j_call: TRBJ2-7
d_call: TRBD2
cdr3_aa: CASSIKLSGGSYEQYF
cdr3_nt: TGTGCCAGTAGTATAAAACTCAGCGGGGGCTCCTACGAGCAGTACTTC

v_call: TRBV30
cdr3_length: 11
clone_size: few
j_call: TRBJ1-1
d_call: .
cdr3_aa: CAWMTGFGAFF
cdr3_nt: TGTGCCTGGATGACAGGTTTTGGTGCTTTCTTT

v_call: TRBV6-4
cdr3_length: 16
clone_size: few
j_call: TRBJ2-2
d_call: .
cdr3_aa: CASSVKPNTRTGELFF
cdr3_nt: TGTGCCAGCAGCGTCAAGCCGAACACTAGAACCGGGGAGCTGTTTTTT

v_call: TRBV5-1
cdr3_length: 16
clone_size: few
j_call: TRBJ1-3
d_call: .
cdr3_aa: CASSPEQGGSGNTIYF
cdr3_nt: TGCGCCAGCAGCCCGGAACAGGGTGGCTCTGGAAACACCATATATTTT

v_call: TRBV4-2
cdr3_length: 16
clone_size: .
j_call: TRBJ2-1
d_call: TRBD2
cdr3_aa: CASSQFLGLADNEQFF
cdr3_nt: TGTGCCAGCAGCCAATTTCTTGGACTAGCTGACAATGAGCAGTTCTTC